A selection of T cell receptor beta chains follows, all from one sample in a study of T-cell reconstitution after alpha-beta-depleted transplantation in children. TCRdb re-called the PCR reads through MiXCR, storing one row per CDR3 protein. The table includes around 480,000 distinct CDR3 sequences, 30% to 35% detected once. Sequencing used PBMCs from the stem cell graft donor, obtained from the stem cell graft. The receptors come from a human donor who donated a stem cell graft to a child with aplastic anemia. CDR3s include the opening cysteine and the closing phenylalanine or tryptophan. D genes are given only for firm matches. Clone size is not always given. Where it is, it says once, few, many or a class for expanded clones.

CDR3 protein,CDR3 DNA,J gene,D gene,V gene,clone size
CASIFRDTERVYGYTF,TGTGCCAGCATCTTCCGGGACACGGAACGAGTCTATGGCTACACCTTC,TRBJ1-2,NA,TRBV5-6,few
CASSPRTGKEYEAFF,TGTGCCAGCAGTCCCCGGACAGGGAAGGAATATGAAGCTTTCTTT,TRBJ1-1,TRBD1,TRBV6-1,NA
CSVVPRGRGTEAFF,TGCAGCGTGGTGCCCAGGGGGCGCGGCACTGAAGCTTTCTTT,TRBJ1-1,TRBD1,TRBV29-1,few
CSVGGGISNQPQHF,TGCAGCGTCGGAGGCGGAATTAGCAATCAGCCCCAGCATTTT,TRBJ1-5,NA,TRBV29-1,NA
CASSETSGSNQPQHF,TGTGCCAGCAGTGAAACCTCGGGTAGCAATCAGCCCCAGCATTTT,TRBJ1-5,NA,TRBV25-1,NA
CASHRGQIYGYTF,TGTGCCAGCCATAGGGGACAGATCTATGGCTACACCTTC,TRBJ1-2,TRBD1,TRBV6-6,NA
CASSYREGTEAFF,TGTGCCAGCAGTTACAGGGAAGGCACTGAAGCTTTCTTT,TRBJ1-1,NA,TRBV6-6,few
CASSFGGIGETQYF,TGTGCCAGCAGCTTCGGCGGTATTGGAGAGACCCAGTACTTC,TRBJ2-5,NA,TRBV7-3,NA
CASSYSGGLTGNTIYF,TGTGCCAGCAGTTACTCTGGAGGGTTGACTGGAAACACCATATATTTT,TRBJ1-3,NA,TRBV6-5,few
CASSEEEVTYEQYF,TGTGCCAGCAGTGAAGAGGAGGTTACCTACGAGCAGTACTTC,TRBJ2-7,NA,TRBV6-1,few
CSVVYIGQGIQTEAFF,TGCAGCGTTGTGTATATCGGGCAGGGAATCCAAACTGAAGCTTTCTTT,TRBJ1-1,NA,TRBV29-1,NA
CASSQDGPGTGGETQYF,TGCGCCAGCAGCCAAGACGGACCCGGGACAGGGGGGGAGACCCAGTACTTC,TRBJ2-5,TRBD1,TRBV4-3,few
CASSYAAGGQETQYF,TGTGCCAGCAGTTACGCGGCAGGAGGTCAAGAGACCCAGTACTTC,TRBJ2-5,NA,TRBV6-2/TRBV6-3,few
CASSLAPGSRASPLHF,TGTGCCAGCAGCTTAGCGCCGGGCTCACGGGCTTCACCCCTCCACTTT,TRBJ1-6,NA,TRBV7-2,NA
CASSKGKDSGTDTQYF,TGCGCCAGCAGCAAGGGTAAGGATAGCGGCACAGATACGCAGTATTTT,TRBJ2-3,NA,TRBV5-1,NA
CASSQVGSQDYGYTF,TGCGCCAGCAGCCAAGTTGGTTCACAGGACTATGGCTACACCTTC,TRBJ1-2,NA,TRBV4-3,NA
CASSLGFQDTEAFF,TGTGCCAGCAGCTTAGGGTTTCAAGACACTGAAGCTTTCTTT,TRBJ1-1,NA,TRBV7-2,few
CASSQGAVWYGYTF,TGTGCCAGCAGCCAAGGGGCAGTCTGGTATGGCTACACCTTC,TRBJ1-2,NA,TRBV4-2,few
CASSRHRVAGVEAEQYF,TGTGCCAGCAGTCGCCATAGAGTGGCGGGAGTCGAGGCCGAGCAGTACTTC,TRBJ2-7,TRBD2,TRBV6-1,NA
CASDGAGNSPLHF,TGTGCCAGTGACGGGGCCGGCAATTCACCCCTCCACTTT,TRBJ1-6,NA,TRBV28,NA
CASSVAAGSGFSYEQYF,TGTGCCAGCAGCGTAGCCGCCGGATCAGGGTTCAGCTACGAGCAGTACTTC,TRBJ2-7,NA,TRBV9,few
CSARDVASGEQETQYF,TGCAGTGCTAGAGATGTGGCTAGCGGGGAACAAGAGACCCAGTACTTC,TRBJ2-5,TRBD2,TRBV20-1,many
CSATGGNTEAFF,TGCAGTGCTACCGGGGGGAACACTGAAGCTTTCTTT,TRBJ1-1,NA,TRBV20-1,few
CASSFLRQGWMNTEAFF,TGTGCCAGCAGTTTCCTACGACAGGGTTGGATGAACACTGAAGCTTTCTTT,TRBJ1-1,TRBD1,TRBV12-3/TRBV12-4,NA
CASSFWQKHTEAFF,TGTGCCAGCAGCTTCTGGCAGAAACACACTGAAGCTTTCTTT,TRBJ1-1,NA,TRBV5-6,NA
CASSSTTGTSGRAQQFF,TGTGCCAGCAGCTCCACCACCGGGACTAGCGGGAGGGCCCAGCAGTTCTTC,TRBJ2-1,TRBD2,TRBV7-2,few
CASSLTPGTGELFF,TGTGCCAGCAGCTTAACCCCCGGCACCGGGGAGCTGTTTTTT,TRBJ2-2,NA,TRBV7-2,NA
CSARLAGGYNEQFF,TGCAGTGCTAGGTTAGCGGGAGGCTACAATGAGCAGTTCTTC,TRBJ2-1,TRBD2,TRBV20-1,few
CASSLVDRDNSPLHF,TGTGCCAGCAGCTTGGTGGACAGGGATAATTCACCCCTCCACTTT,TRBJ1-6,TRBD1,TRBV5-5,few
CASSLGGAKPFF,TGTGCCAGCAGTTTGGGAGGGGCGAAGCCTTTCTTT,TRBJ1-1,NA,TRBV12-3/TRBV12-4,NA
CSVILAGGLQETQYF,TGCAGCGTTATATTAGCGGGAGGCCTCCAAGAGACCCAGTACTTC,TRBJ2-5,TRBD2,TRBV29-1,NA
CASSLGGSNPYNEQFF,TGTGCCAGCAGCTTGGGAGGGAGTAATCCCTACAATGAGCAGTTCTTC,TRBJ2-1,NA,TRBV5-4,few
CSVWVLRTEAFF,TGCAGCGTTTGGGTATTAAGGACTGAAGCTTTCTTT,TRBJ1-1,NA,TRBV29-1,NA
CASSTGTGEVGYTF,TGCGCCAGCTCGACCGGGACAGGAGAAGTAGGCTACACCTTC,TRBJ1-2,TRBD1,TRBV5-1,few
CASSQDGLRPTSDSNQPQHF,TGCGCCAGCAGCCAAGATGGGTTAAGGCCGACGAGTGATAGCAATCAGCCCCAGCATTTT,TRBJ1-5,NA,TRBV4-3,NA
CASSLVRQAQAFF,TGTGCCAGCAGCTTAGTCCGACAGGCCCAAGCTTTCTTT,TRBJ1-1,NA,TRBV11-2,few
CSASRAAGEQFF,TGCAGTGCTTCACGGGCTGCTGGTGAGCAGTTCTTC,TRBJ2-1,NA,TRBV20-1,few
CASSFDRADTQYF,TGTGCCAGCAGTTTCGACAGGGCAGATACGCAGTATTTT,TRBJ2-3,TRBD1,TRBV12-3/TRBV12-4,NA
CASSFRELLETQYF,TGTGCCAGCAGCTTCAGGGAATTGCTAGAGACCCAGTACTTC,TRBJ2-5,NA,TRBV11-3,NA
CASSENMDAGELFF,TGTGCCAGCAGCGAGAACATGGACGCCGGGGAGCTGTTTTTT,TRBJ2-2,NA,TRBV7-8,NA
CASSNTGWLEETQYF,TGTGCCAGCAGCAACACGGGGTGGTTGGAAGAGACCCAGTACTTC,TRBJ2-5,NA,TRBV28,NA
CASRGANTGELFF,TGTGCCAGCAGGGGTGCGAACACCGGGGAGCTGTTTTTT,TRBJ2-2,NA,TRBV7-9,few
CASRTDLNTEAFF,TGTGCCAGCAGAACGGACCTAAACACTGAAGCTTTCTTT,TRBJ1-1,NA,TRBV27,few
CAWSREETQYF,TGTGCCTGGAGCAGGGAAGAGACCCAGTACTTC,TRBJ2-5,NA,TRBV30,NA
CASSTTGPQAFF,TGTGCCAGCAGCACGACAGGGCCGCAAGCTTTCTTT,TRBJ1-1,TRBD1,TRBV28,NA
CASSSSREGETQYF,TGTGCCAGCAGTTCGAGCAGGGAGGGCGAGACCCAGTACTTC,TRBJ2-5,TRBD2,TRBV12-3/TRBV12-4,NA
CATSDPTGGQNTDTQYF,TGTGCCACCAGTGACCCGACGGGCGGACAGAACACAGATACGCAGTATTTT,TRBJ2-3,NA,TRBV24-1,NA
CASSFGGVQETQYF,TGTGCCAGCAGCTTTGGGGGAGTGCAAGAGACCCAGTACTTC,TRBJ2-5,NA,TRBV7-2,few
CSAQGVLVNNEQFF,TGCAGTGCTCAGGGGGTTCTCGTGAACAATGAGCAGTTCTTC,TRBJ2-1,TRBD1,TRBV20-1,few